The entry below describes one TCR beta chain. Which antigen it targets is not known. Base qualities are not provided; no much larger clone lies one nucleotide away. V loses 2 bases of germline sequence and J loses 1 base, and the interval between the two ends is 10 bases. From the germline V gene, CDR1 is MDHEN and CDR2 is SYDVKM. Counted from cysteine to phenylalanine, this CDR3 has 15 amino acids. Just CDR3 DNA is preserved here, 45 bases in frame from base 1. The sample is drawn from a study of shared clonotypes between healthy human individuals (dated by TCRdb to 2020 to 2022). The study in broad terms: A few men and a couple of women, aged 18 to 49 years, made up the cohort. For each donor, CD4 naive and CD4 memory were each given three plates, CD8 naive was given two plates, and CD8 memory was given one plate. The study deeply sequenced blood TCR repertoires of five healthy adults to estimate repertoire size and the extent of clonotype sharing between individuals. To increase sequencing depth and limit assay-specific biases, TCR repertoire library preparation and sequencing were carried out by different laboratories using diverse techniques. Between about 0.85 and 10 billion PBMCs per donor were obtained by leukapheresis.

CD8 naive samples were obtained by positive selection for CCR7 among CD45RO-negative cells, yielding a CD45RA+CCR7+ population from which TemRA cells were excluded. Healthy HIV-negative adults with no recently reported acute infections or vaccinations were included as donors. All donors were Caucasian adults living in Nashville, Tennessee, USA. Blood was collected by leukapheresis, and PBMCs were isolated by Ficoll-Histopaque density gradient centrifugation and then cryopreserved in liquid nitrogen vapor phase. Purity and quantity of every magnetically sorted T cell population were checked by analytical flow cytometry. Each sorted fraction had its genomic DNA isolated and then quantified by UV absorbance on a Nanodrop 2000c. General findings and caveats noted by the study authors: Incomplete sequencing was indicated by rarefaction of sorted-subset datasets, despite the large sequencing depth. The genetic and exposure-history diversity represented was limited by the small number of donors. Pairwise subsampling indicated that sequencing depth was expected to affect the degree of clonotype sharing among donors. Sampling was limited to blood, and TCR repertoires in tissue likely differ from TCR repertoires in blood. Higher generation probabilities were observed for clonotypes shared by all four sorted-subset donors than for non-shared clonotypes. About 5% of naive CD4, 3.5% of naive CD8, 2.3% of memory CD4, and less than 0.45% of memory CD8 clonotypes were shared across several donors. Naive subsets generally had larger estimated clonotype richness than memory subsets did.

Using the deep immunoSEQ assay, TCR CDR3 regions were amplified from genomic DNA by multiplex PCR. For each cell subset, the extracted genomic DNA was distributed evenly across all wells of several immunoSEQ 96-well plates, and each plate served as one replicate. For sorted subsets, around 0.2 ug genomic DNA, equal to 30,000 to 35,000 T cell genomes, was loaded into each replicate PCR. Purified libraries were measured with a Qubit 3.0 fluorometer, size-checked on a Bioanalyzer 2100, and measured again with the KAPA Library Quantification kit. Every immunoSEQ 96-well plate was sequenced on a dedicated single-read 150-cycle Illumina NextSeq 550 flow cell. On the study's bioinformatics: Because the immunoSEQ output held only junctional sequences and lacked quality scores, the filtering could not match the filtering applied to full-length reads. Sequences were annotated with PyIR, a Python wrapper for IgBLAST v1.9, and V/J genes and CDR3 were assigned using IMGT germline references. Reads were filtered out if the reads had weak V/J assignments (E-value above 1e-6), no CDR3, stop codons, out-of-frame junctions, or ambiguous translated residues. V3J clonotypes were defined by identical inferred V gene, J gene, and CDR3 amino acid sequence. The percentage overlap between two repertoires was calculated by dividing the number of shared unique clonotypes by the size of the smaller repertoire. Richness of each repertoire was evaluated using RTK rarefaction, the Chao1 estimator, and Recon v2.1 estimates of unobserved clonotypes. For all TCRbeta clonotypes obtained by the gDNA method from a handful of donors, generation probabilities were computed with OLGA. What TCRdb holds here is the immuneACCESS table cut down to in-frame rearrangements. Part of the clones is not present; checked against another copy, under half of the missing clones reflect an unresolved V gene, and the others are unexplained. V, J and clone size derive from that table, while D and trimming were established from the DNA sequence. The table for this sample lists hundreds of thousands of clones; around 93% of them were counted only once. Of the sample, 20% to 30% falls within the top ten clones.

This clonotype was sampled from a man aged 25 to 40 in good health. What was sequenced was naive CD8+ T cells sorted from blood. This sample's cell subset or site label indicates: CD45RA+CCR7+. The chain employs TRBV28 and TRBJ2-3; matching of 5 bases hints at TRBD1 as the D gene. Here the CDR3 is given as CASSLRQGGTDTQYF. Read as DNA, the sequence is TGTGCCAGCAGTTTAAGGCAGGGCGGCACAGATACGCAGTATTTT.